The 17 T cell receptor beta chains reported below all come from one sample, sequenced in a study of blood T cell repertoires in COVID-19. Using immunoSEQ multiplex PCR, the repertoire was profiled, and TCRdb retains in-frame clones only, with some absent. Seen here are over 50,000 clones, 86% observed once, and the top ten hold under 3.5%. Sequencing input: peripheral blood. These receptors came from a man at least 80 years old with acute or convalescent COVID-19.

V gene TRBV3-1 (or the pseudogene TRBV3-2) combines with J gene TRBJ1-2, with D possibly being TRBD1 (6 bases). The V end was cut by 1 base, the J end by 4 bases, with 10 bases between. Germline CDR1 is LGHDT and CDR2 is YNNKEL (reference sequence). The CDR3 covers 14 residues. CDR3 residues: CASSQVSRGYGYTF. In DNA, the CDR3 is TGTGCCAGCAGCCAAGTGAGCAGGGGCTATGGCTACACCTTC.

This chain uses TRBV9 with TRBJ2-3; 9 bases line up with TRBD1. There are 16 residues in the CDR3. J gave up 1 base and V 3 bases, and 6 bases lay outside the gene matches. CDR1 is SGDLS and CDR2 is YYNGEE in the germline V gene. The CDR3 reads CASSATGGAGTDTQYF. The CDR3 DNA is TGTGCCAGCAGCGCCACAGGGGGCGCAGGCACAGATACGCAGTATTTT.

The chain employs TRBV2 and TRBJ2-3, with 7 bases fitting TRBD2. CDR1 is SNHLY and CDR2 is FYNNEI in the germline V gene. V was clipped by 8 bases and J by 0 bases; unmatched bases: 5. There are 14 residues in the CDR3. CDR3 region: CASRERGSTDTQYF. The CDR3 nucleotides are TGTGCCAGCCGCGAGCGGGGCAGCACAGATACGCAGTATTTT. The entire variable domain, with the rest obtained from reference TRBV2 and TRBJ2-3, is as follows: EPEVTQTPSHQVTQMGQEVILRCVPISNHLYFYWYRQILGQKVEFLVSFYNNEISEKSEIFDDQFSVERPDGSNFTLKIRSTKLEDSAMYFCASRERGSTDTQYFGPGTRLTVL.

The chain links TRBV5-1 to TRBJ2-1, with D possibly matching TRBD2 (5 bases). Germline loops: CDR1 SGHRS, CDR2 YFSETQ. V was trimmed by 2 bases and J by 4 bases, leaving 10 bases between them. CDR3 length equals 14 residues. Here the CDR3 reads CASSLSGLYNEQFF. DNA for the CDR3: TGCGCCAGCAGCTTAAGCGGCTTATACAATGAGCAGTTCTTC.

The chain carries TRBV5-6 and TRBJ2-1; a weak D match, TRBD1 (5 bases). The CDR3 extends over 13 amino acids. Germline V gene lookup returns CDR1 SGHDT and CDR2 YYEEEE. Between the trimmed V and J ends, which lost 3 bases and 9 bases, there was a span of 13 bases. Here the CDR3 reads CASSWGPVVEQFF. In DNA form, the CDR3 reads TGTGCCAGCAGCTGGGGCCCGGTCGTTGAGCAGTTCTTC.

V is TRBV6-2 or TRBV6-3 and J is TRBJ2-7, with 10 bases fitting TRBD1. The CDR3 spans 15 residues. Germline values: CDR1 MNHEY, CDR2 SVGEGT. V lost 6 bases and J lost 5; bases outside the gene matches: 10. CDR3 sequence (DNA): TGTGCCAGCAGCCCTGCCGGGACAGGGGCTGACGAGCAGTACTTC. Translating it yields CASSPAGTGADEQYF.

CDR3 sequence reads: CASRGLGWGGDTQYF. The CDR3 nucleotides read TGTGCCAGCAGGGGGTTAGGATGGGGCGGAGATACGCAGTATTTT. V and J are TRBV6-5 and TRBJ2-3; TRBD1 is a possible D gene (5 bases). Trimming removed 6 bases from V and 5 bases from J, with 18 bases in between. Germline V gives CDR1 MNHEY, CDR2 SVGAGI. The CDR3 is 15 amino acids.

The rearrangement joins TRBV27 to TRBJ2-5, with a possible D match to TRBD1 (5 bases). Trimming left V 11 bases short and J 1 base short, with 11 bases between. In germline, CDR1 is MNHEY, CDR2 SMNVEV (reference sequence). CDR3 length: 12 residues. The CDR3 DNA reads TGTGCCTCCCAGGGCAGCCAAGAGACCCAGTACTTC. Protein product: CASQGSQETQYF.

The chain couples TRBV7-2 to TRBJ1-2; D gene uncertain. CDR3 length: 17 amino acids. Germline V gives CDR1 SGHTA, CDR2 FQGNSA. The V and J ends lost 1 base and 6 bases respectively, with 21 bases between them. The CDR3 region is CASSLDISGIAGDGYTF. Here the CDR3 DNA reads TGTGCCAGCAGCTTAGACATATCGGGTATAGCCGGCGATGGCTACACCTTC.

This rearrangement joins TRBV19 to TRBJ1-1; 7 bases fit TRBD1. CDR3 length equals 17 residues. V shed 4 bases and J 0 bases; nucleotides not matched to a gene: 11. Germline CDR1 is LNHDA and CDR2 is SQIVND (reference sequence). The CDR3 is CASSTERGRPLNTEAFF. CDR3 bases: TGTGCCAGTAGTACAGAAAGGGGGCGGCCCTTGAACACTGAAGCTTTCTTT. The full variable domain, completed using reference TRBV19 and TRBJ1-1, is DGGITQSPKYLFRKEGQNVTLSCEQNLNHDAMYWYRQDPGQGLRLIYYSQIVNDFQKGDIAEGYSVSREKKESFPLTVTSAQKNPTAFYLCASSTERGRPLNTEAFFGQGTRLTVV.

This clone has just a few counts. This rearrangement joins TRBV6-5 to TRBJ2-2; TRBD2 agrees at 7 bases. This CDR3 has 15 amino acids. V shed 2 bases and J 7 bases; nucleotides not matched to a gene: 7. Germline CDR1 and CDR2: MNHEY and SVGAGI. CDR3 sequence reads: CASSYGTTKIGELFF. CDR3 in DNA: TGTGCCAGCAGTTACGGGACTACCAAAATCGGGGAGCTGTTTTTT.

The chain uses TRBV5-1 and TRBJ2-3, with 9 bases matching TRBD2. Germline V gene lookup returns CDR1 SGHRS and CDR2 YFSETQ. The CDR3 has 19 residues. J gave up 1 base and V 1 base, and 13 bases lay outside the gene matches. The CDR3 DNA sequence: TGCGCCAGCAGCTTGAGGGTAGTAGCGGGGGCCTCCCGCACAGATACGCAGTATTTT. This codes for CASSLRVVAGASRTDTQYF. Full variable domain (rest looked up from reference TRBV5-1 and TRBJ2-3): KAGVTQTPRYLIKTRGQQVTLSCSPISGHRSVSWYQQTPGQGLQFLFEYFSETQRNKGNFPGRFSGRQFSNSRSEMNVSTLELGDSALYLCASSLRVVAGASRTDTQYFGPGTRLTVL.

The chain carries TRBV21-1 and TRBJ1-6. TRBV21-1 is an annotated pseudogene. The CDR3 contains 18 residues. CDR3: CASSKALPGYSYNSPLHF. For the CDR3, the DNA is TGTGCCAGCAGCAAAGCGCTTCCGGGGTACTCCTATAATTCACCCCTCCACTTT.

This clone appeared a single time. The J gene is TRBJ2-3, the V gene TRBV11-2; maybe TRBD1 (6 bases). V was shortened by 4 bases and J by 2 bases, with 16 bases between the two germline ends. Germline V gene lookup returns CDR1 SGHAT and CDR2 FQNNGV. The CDR3 sequence is 16 residues long. CDR3 nucleotides: TGTGCCAGCAGCTACGGCGGACAGAGCCCCACAGATACGCAGTATTTT. Translation gives CASSYGGQSPTDTQYF. Looking up the rest from reference TRBV11-2 and TRBJ2-3 gives the full variable domain: EAGVAQSPRYKIIEKRQSVAFWCNPISGHATLYWYQQILGQGPKLLIQFQNNGVVDDSQLPKDRFSAERLKGVDSTLKIQPAKLEDSAVYLCASSYGGQSPTDTQYFGPGTRLTVL.

V usage is TRBV5-4 and J usage is TRBJ2-7; D is unresolved. The CDR3 sequence is 11 residues long. V was clipped by 2 bases and J by 7 bases, with 7 bases between them. CDR1 and CDR2 from the germline V gene are SGHNT and YYREEE (reference sequence). The DNA of the CDR3 is TGTGCCAGCAGCTTAAAAGCAGAGCAGTACTTC. Translation gives CASSLKAEQYF.

The chain employs TRBV3-1 (or the pseudogene TRBV3-2) and TRBJ1-1; D gene uncertain. The V gene lost 7 bases and the J gene lost 3 bases, with 12 bases spanning the gap. CDR3 length equals 13 residues. Germline values: CDR1 LGHDT, CDR2 YNNKEL (reference sequence). CDR3 residues: CASIGVGDTEAFF. The CDR3 nucleotides are TGTGCCAGCATCGGGGTGGGTGACACTGAAGCTTTCTTT.

The gene calls are TRBV7-8 and TRBJ1-1; 7 nucleotides match TRBD1. The V segment lost 5 bases and the J segment 1 base; nucleotides outside the gene matches: 16. The germline V gene encodes CDR1 SGHVS and CDR2 FQNEAQ. This CDR3 comprises 18 residues. The CDR3 region is CASSPLGQSSGWNTEAFF. DNA for the CDR3: TGTGCCAGCAGCCCCTTGGGACAGTCCTCTGGGTGGAACACTGAAGCTTTCTTT.